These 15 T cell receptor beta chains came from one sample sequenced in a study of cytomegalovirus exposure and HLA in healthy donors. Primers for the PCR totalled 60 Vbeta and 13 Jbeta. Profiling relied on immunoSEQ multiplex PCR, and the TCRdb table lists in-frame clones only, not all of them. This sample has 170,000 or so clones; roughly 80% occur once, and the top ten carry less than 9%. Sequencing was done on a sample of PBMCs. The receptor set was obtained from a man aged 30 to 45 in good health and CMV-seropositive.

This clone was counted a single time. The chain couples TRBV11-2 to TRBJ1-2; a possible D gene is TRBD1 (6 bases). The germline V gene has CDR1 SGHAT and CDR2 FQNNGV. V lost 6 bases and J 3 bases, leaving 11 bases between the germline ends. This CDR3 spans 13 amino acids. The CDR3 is CASRSGTYYGYTF. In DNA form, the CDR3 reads TGTGCCAGCAGGTCCGGGACATACTATGGCTACACCTTC.

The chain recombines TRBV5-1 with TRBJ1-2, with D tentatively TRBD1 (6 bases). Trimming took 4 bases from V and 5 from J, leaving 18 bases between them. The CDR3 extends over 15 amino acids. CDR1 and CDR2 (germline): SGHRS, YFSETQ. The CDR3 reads CASSVDPGQKYGYTF. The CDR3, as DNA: TGCGCCAGCAGCGTGGACCCGGGACAAAAATATGGCTACACCTTC.

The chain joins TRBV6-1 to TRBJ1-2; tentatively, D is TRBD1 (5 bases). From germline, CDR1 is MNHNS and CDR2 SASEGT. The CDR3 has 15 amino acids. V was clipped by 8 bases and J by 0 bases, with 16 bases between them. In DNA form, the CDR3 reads TGTGCCAGCCTAGTCAGGGAGGTCGCTAACTATGGCTACACCTTC. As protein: CASLVREVANYGYTF.

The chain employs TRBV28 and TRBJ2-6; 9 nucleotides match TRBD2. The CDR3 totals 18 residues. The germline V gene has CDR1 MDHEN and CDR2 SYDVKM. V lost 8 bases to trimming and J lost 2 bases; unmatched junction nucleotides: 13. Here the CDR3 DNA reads TGTGCCAGCGTTACCCAGCGGGGGGAAGACCCTGGGGCCAACGTCCTGACTTTC. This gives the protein CASVTQRGEDPGANVLTF.

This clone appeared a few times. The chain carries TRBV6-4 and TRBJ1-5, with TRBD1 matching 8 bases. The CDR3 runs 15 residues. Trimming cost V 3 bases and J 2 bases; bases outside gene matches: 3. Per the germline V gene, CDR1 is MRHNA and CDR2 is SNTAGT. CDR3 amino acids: CASSETGEGNQPQHF. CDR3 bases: TGTGCCAGCAGTGAGACAGGGGAAGGCAATCAGCCCCAGCATTTT.

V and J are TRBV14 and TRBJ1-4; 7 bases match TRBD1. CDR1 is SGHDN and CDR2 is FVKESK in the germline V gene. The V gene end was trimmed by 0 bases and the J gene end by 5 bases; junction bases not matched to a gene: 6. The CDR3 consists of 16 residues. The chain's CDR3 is CASSQDTGTANEKLFF. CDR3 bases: TGTGCCAGCAGCCAAGACACCGGGACAGCAAATGAAAAACTGTTTTTT.

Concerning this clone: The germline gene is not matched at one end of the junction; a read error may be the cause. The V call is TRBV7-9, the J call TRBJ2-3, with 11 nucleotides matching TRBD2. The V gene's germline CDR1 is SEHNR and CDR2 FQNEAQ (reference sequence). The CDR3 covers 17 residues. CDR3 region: CSSSLGLAGPDTDTQYF. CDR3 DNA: TGTTCCAGCAGCTTAGGACTAGCGGGCCCAGACACAGATACGCAGTATTTT. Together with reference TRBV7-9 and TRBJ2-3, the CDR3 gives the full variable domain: DTGVSQNPRHKITKRGQNVTFRCDPISEHNRLYWYRQTLGQGPEFLTYFQNEAQLEKSRLLSDRFSAERPKGSFSTLEIQRTEQGDSAMYLCSSSLGLAGPDTDTQYFGPGTRLTVL.

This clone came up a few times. The CDR3 DNA reads TGTGCCAGCAGCAAGGGACTAGCGGGCCTGAGCTCCTACGAGCAGTACTTC. It yields the protein CASSKGLAGLSSYEQYF. The chain has TRBV7-6 and TRBJ2-7; 12 nucleotides agree with TRBD2. CDR3 length equals 17 residues. Per germline, CDR1 SGHVS and CDR2 FNYEAQ. The junction had 8 bases not matched to a gene; V was cut back by 5 bases and J by 0 bases.

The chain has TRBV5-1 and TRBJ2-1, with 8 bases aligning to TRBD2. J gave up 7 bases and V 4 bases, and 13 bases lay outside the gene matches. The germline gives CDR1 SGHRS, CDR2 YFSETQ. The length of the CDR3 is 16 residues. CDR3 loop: CASSGPGRVPRNEQFF. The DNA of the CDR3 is TGCGCCAGCAGCGGCCCCGGGAGGGTCCCTCGGAATGAGCAGTTCTTC.

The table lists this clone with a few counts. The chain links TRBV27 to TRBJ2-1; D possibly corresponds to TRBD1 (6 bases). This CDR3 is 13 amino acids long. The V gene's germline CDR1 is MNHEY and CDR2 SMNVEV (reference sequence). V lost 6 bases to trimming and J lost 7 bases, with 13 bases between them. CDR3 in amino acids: CASSSLRGNEQFF. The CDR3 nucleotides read TGTGCCAGCAGCTCATTAAGGGGGAATGAGCAGTTCTTC.

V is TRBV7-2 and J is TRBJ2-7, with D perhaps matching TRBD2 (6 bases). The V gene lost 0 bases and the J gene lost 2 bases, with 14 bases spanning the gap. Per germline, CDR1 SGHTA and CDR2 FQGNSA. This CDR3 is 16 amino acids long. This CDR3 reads CASSLASGGNPYEQYF. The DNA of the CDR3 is TGTGCCAGCAGCTTAGCGTCTGGCGGGAATCCCTACGAGCAGTACTTC.

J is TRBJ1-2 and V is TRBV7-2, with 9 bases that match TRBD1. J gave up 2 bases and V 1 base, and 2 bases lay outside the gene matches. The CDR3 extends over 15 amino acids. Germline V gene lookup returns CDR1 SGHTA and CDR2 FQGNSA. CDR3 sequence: CASSLEGQGNYGYTF. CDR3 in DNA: TGTGCCAGCAGCTTAGAGGGACAGGGAAACTATGGCTACACCTTC.

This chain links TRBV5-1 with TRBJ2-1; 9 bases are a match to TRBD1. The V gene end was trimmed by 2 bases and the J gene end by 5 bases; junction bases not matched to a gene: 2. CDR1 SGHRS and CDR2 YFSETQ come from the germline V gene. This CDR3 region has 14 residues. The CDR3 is CASSLRTGDNEQFF. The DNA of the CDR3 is TGCGCCAGCAGCTTACGGACAGGGGACAATGAGCAGTTCTTC.

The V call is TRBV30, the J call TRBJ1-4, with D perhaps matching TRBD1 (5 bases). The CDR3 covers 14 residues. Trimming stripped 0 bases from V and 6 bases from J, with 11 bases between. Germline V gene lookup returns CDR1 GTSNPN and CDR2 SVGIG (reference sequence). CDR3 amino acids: CAWSVEGGDEKLFF. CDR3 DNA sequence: TGTGCCTGGAGTGTCGAGGGAGGGGATGAAAAACTGTTTTTT.

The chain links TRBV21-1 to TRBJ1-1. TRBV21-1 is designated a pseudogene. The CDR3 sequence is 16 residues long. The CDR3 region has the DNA TGTGCCAGCAGTGCAAAACCCGGGGGGGTGGACACTGAAGCTTTCTTT. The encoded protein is CASSAKPGGVDTEAFF.